This TCR beta chain was sequenced for a study of blood T cell repertoires in COVID-19. This clone has more than one count but fewer than ten. The germline CDR1 and CDR2 sequences are LGHNA and YSLEER. The V gene end was trimmed by 1 base and the J gene end by 3 bases; junction bases not matched to a gene: 15. There are 19 residues in the CDR3. Measured with immunoSEQ multiplex PCR; TCRdb has only the in-frame clones, and not every one. The table shows some 340,000 clones, with more than 70% occurring only once. Material: peripheral blood. The sequence was obtained from a man younger than 45 with active or convalescent COVID-19. The J gene is TRBJ1-2, the V gene TRBV4-3; TRBD1 aligns across 9 bases. CDR3 protein: CASSQAEPFYRGPHYGYTF. The CDR3 DNA reads TGCGCCAGCAGCCAAGCCGAGCCGTTTTACAGGGGGCCCCACTATGGCTACACCTTC.